This T cell receptor beta chain is from a study of cytomegalovirus exposure and HLA in healthy donors. Whole-study results and caveats: The study listed 150 to 200 cytomegalovirus-associated TCR beta chains. Sequencing likely produced, as an artifact, a cluster of highly shared sequence variants. Later on, an analysis found that several of the most significant clusters appeared to be linked to common viral pathogens, which included parvovirus B19.

CDR1 and CDR2 from the germline V gene are LGHNA and YSLEER. Trimming removed 7 bases from V and 5 bases from J; junction bases left unmatched: 9. The CDR3 is made up of 15 amino acids. Turning to this clone: What it recognizes is unknown.

The PCR made use of 60 Vbeta and 13 Jbeta primers. The data were produced by immunoSEQ multiplex PCR, yet TCRdb's version contains in-frame clones alone and is incomplete. The data show roughly 150,000 clones, approximately 80% seen once. The origin of this receptor is a man in his forties or fifties in good health and CMV-seropositive. Sequenced material: PBMCs. The V call is TRBV4-3, the J call TRBJ2-2; 8 nucleotides match TRBD1. As DNA, the CDR3 is TGCGCCAGCAAAACAGGGGGTGTGGGTACCGGGGAGCTGTTTTTT. It codes for CASKTGGVGTGELFF.